The next 32 T cell receptor beta chains were all read from a single sample in a study of cytomegalovirus exposure and HLA in healthy donors. The assay was immunoSEQ multiplex PCR, and TCRdb's table has in-frame clones only and misses some. Altogether roughly 110,000 clones are present, 88% being singletons, with the ten largest covering about 2%. Input material: PBMCs. These receptors were obtained from a woman in her late teens or twenties in good health and CMV-seropositive.

This rearrangement joins TRBV4-3 to TRBJ1-2; 7 positions agree with TRBD1. The germline V gene has CDR1 LGHNA and CDR2 YSLEER. CDR3 length: 16 residues. Trimming cost V 3 bases and J 8 bases; bases outside gene matches: 15. CDR3: CASSHPDRPGGSGYTF. CDR3 in DNA: TGCGCCAGCAGCCACCCCGACCGGCCAGGGGGGTCGGGCTACACCTTC.

Notes on this clone: In the same sample, other DNA sequences code for this CDR3. The gene calls are TRBV7-2 and TRBJ2-5; no clear D. The V and J ends lost 2 bases and 4 bases respectively, with 2 bases between them. Germline values: CDR1 SGHTA, CDR2 FQGNSA. The CDR3 has 11 residues. The CDR3 coding sequence is TGTGCCAGCAGCTTACTAGAGACCCAGTACTTC. It codes for CASSLLETQYF.

The CDR3 sequence: CASSLVTGGTAGANVLTF. Here the CDR3 DNA reads TGTGCCAGCAGCTTAGTCACGGGGGGGACAGCTGGGGCCAACGTCCTGACTTTC. The V call is TRBV7-9, the J call TRBJ2-6, with a weak D call TRBD2 (8 bases). The CDR3 extends over 18 amino acids. Trimming removed 1 base from V and 2 bases from J, with 15 bases in between. Germline values: CDR1 SEHNR, CDR2 FQNEAQ (reference sequence).

The chain employs TRBV29-1 and TRBJ1-1, with 10 positions matching TRBD1. The CDR3 covers 13 residues. Trimming at V came to 6 bases and at J to 10 bases, leaving 11 bases not matched to a gene. Germline V gives CDR1 SQVTM, CDR2 ANQGSEA. CDR3 amino acids: CSVPTGTGDGAFF. CDR3 in DNA: TGCAGCGTCCCGACCGGGACAGGGGACGGAGCTTTCTTT.

The chain recombines TRBV19 with TRBJ2-1; 7 bases agree with TRBD1. The V gene end was trimmed by 3 bases and the J gene end by 1 base; junction bases not matched to a gene: 12. In germline, CDR1 is LNHDA, CDR2 SQIVND (reference sequence). The CDR3 consists of 18 residues. CDR3 sequence reads: CASSIYRGLGKSYNEQFF. CDR3 in DNA: TGTGCCAGTAGTATCTACAGGGGCCTGGGTAAGTCCTACAATGAGCAGTTCTTC.

Here the CDR3 DNA reads TGTGCCAGCAGTTTGGTCAGGGCTTACGAGCAGTACTTC. Its protein product is CASSLVRAYEQYF. This chain connects TRBV28 to TRBJ2-7, with D possibly being TRBD1 (5 bases). Germline V gene sequence: CDR1 MDHEN, CDR2 SYDVKM. V lost 3 bases and J 4 bases, leaving 10 bases between the germline ends. The CDR3 consists of 13 residues. Based on the CDR3 plus reference TRBV28 and TRBJ2-7, the full variable domain is DVKVTQSSRYLVKRTGEKVFLECVQDMDHENMFWYRQDPGLGLRLIYFSYDVKMKEKGDIPEGYSVSREKKERFSLILESASTNQTSMYLCASSLVRAYEQYFGPGTRLTVT.

V and J are TRBV19 and TRBJ2-1; 13 bases match TRBD2. The junction had 4 bases not matched to a gene; V was cut back by 5 bases and J by 0 bases. The CDR3 length is 17 residues. Germline V gene sequence: CDR1 LNHDA, CDR2 SQIVND (reference sequence). The CDR3 loop reads CASSGTSGDSSYNEQFF. In nucleotides, the CDR3 is TGTGCCAGTAGTGGGACTAGCGGGGACAGCTCCTACAATGAGCAGTTCTTC.

The gene calls are TRBV6-5 and TRBJ1-1, with TRBD1 matching over 7 bases. This CDR3 contains 14 residues. The J segment lost 3 bases and the V segment lost 7 bases, leaving 8 bases of the junction unmatched. The germline V gene has CDR1 MNHEY and CDR2 SVGAGI. CDR3 amino acids: CASKSTGSYTEAFF. The CDR3 DNA reads TGTGCCAGCAAATCGACAGGGTCGTACACTGAAGCTTTCTTT.

CDR3 in DNA: TGTGCCATCCGGGGGGGCATTACCAATGAGCAGTTCTTC. It encodes CAIRGGITNEQFF. The V gene is TRBV13, the J gene TRBJ2-1; 8 nucleotides align to TRBD2. The J segment lost 6 bases and the V segment lost 10 bases, leaving 8 bases of the junction unmatched. Germline V gene sequence: CDR1 PRHDT, CDR2 FYEKMQ (reference sequence). The CDR3 contains 13 residues.

The rearrangement joins TRBV27 to TRBJ2-5, with D tentatively TRBD1 (6 bases). Trimming removed 3 bases at V and 2 bases at J, with 16 bases between. The CDR3 is 16 residues long. From germline, CDR1 is MNHEY and CDR2 SMNVEV (reference sequence). The CDR3 protein is CASSFTSGTPQETQYF. CDR3 nucleotides: TGTGCCAGCAGTTTCACCTCCGGGACACCGCAAGAGACCCAGTACTTC.

This chain joins TRBV23-1 and TRBJ2-7, with 7 bases aligning to TRBD1. TRBV23-1 is an open reading frame whose function is uncertain. The CDR3 is 17 residues long. V was clipped by 0 bases and J by 2 bases; unmatched bases: 10. The CDR3 here is CASSQSFVRGTPYEQYF. The CDR3 nucleotides read TGCGCCAGCAGTCAATCGTTTGTCAGGGGGACGCCCTACGAGCAGTACTTC.

The chain uses TRBV5-1 and TRBJ1-1; maybe TRBD1 (5 bases). CDR3 length equals 14 residues. The V gene lost 4 bases and the J gene lost 1 base, with 11 bases spanning the gap. Germline V CDR1 and CDR2: SGHRS, YFSETQ. Here the CDR3 reads CASSPRQTNTEAFF. The CDR3 DNA reads TGCGCCAGCAGCCCGAGACAGACGAACACTGAAGCTTTCTTT.

This clone has only one observation. This chain links TRBV15 with TRBJ1-6; TRBD1 matches at 8 bases. Per the germline V gene, CDR1 is LNHNV and CDR2 is YYDKDF (reference sequence). V shed 5 bases, J shed 9 bases, and the junction held 9 bases outside the gene matches. The CDR3 runs to 15 residues. Here the CDR3 reads CATSPHTGGSSPLHF. As DNA, the CDR3 is TGTGCCACCAGCCCCCATACAGGGGGAAGTTCACCCCTCCACTTT. Full variable domain (missing parts from reference TRBV15 and TRBJ1-6): DAMVIQNPRYQVTQFGKPVTLSCSQTLNHNVMYWYQQKSSQAPKLLFHYYDKDFNNEADTPDNFQSRRPNTSFCFLDIRSPGLGDTAMYLCATSPHTGGSSPLHFGNGTRLTVT.

This clone came up a few times. This chain links TRBV11-1 with TRBJ2-1; 8 bases are a match to TRBD2. The CDR3 loop spans 14 amino acids. Germline-derived CDR1 and CDR2 are SGHAT and FQDESV (reference sequence). J gave up 4 bases and V 5 bases, and 4 bases lay outside the gene matches. The CDR3 is CASSPGGQYNEQFF. CDR3 sequence (DNA): TGTGCCAGCAGCCCGGGGGGGCAGTACAATGAGCAGTTCTTC.

J is TRBJ1-1 and V is TRBV2; D is possibly TRBD1 (6 bases). V was trimmed by 5 bases and J by 1 base, leaving 17 bases between them. The CDR3 is 16 residues long. The germline V gene has CDR1 SNHLY and CDR2 FYNNEI. The CDR3 region has the DNA TGTGCCAGCAGTCGAACCCCGGGACACCAGAACACTGAAGCTTTCTTT. It specifies CASSRTPGHQNTEAFF.

The rearrangement uses TRBV29-1 and TRBJ2-1; 10 positions agree with TRBD1. The germline gives CDR1 SQVTM, CDR2 ANQGSEA. Unmatched junction bases numbered 10, after V lost 8 bases and J lost 6 bases. This CDR3 is built from 14 residues. The CDR3 DNA reads TGCAGCTCCTCGGTGGACAGGGGGTTCAATGAGCAGTTCTTC. Protein product: CSSSVDRGFNEQFF.

This clone came up once. The genes are TRBV4-1 and TRBJ2-5, with 7 bases fitting TRBD2. This CDR3 comprises 16 residues. Germline loops: CDR1 MGHRA, CDR2 YSYEKL. Trimming removed 4 bases from V and 1 base from J; junction bases left unmatched: 9. In DNA form, the CDR3 reads TGCGCCAGCAGCCCGAGAAGGGGAGGGCTCCAAGAGACCCAGTACTTC. Translation: CASSPRRGGLQETQYF.

CDR3 in amino acids: CASSDGVLYGYTF. In DNA, the CDR3 is TGCGCCAGCAGTGACGGGGTCCTCTATGGCTACACCTTC. The chain employs TRBV10-1 and TRBJ1-2; D not resolved. Trimming removed 3 bases from V and 4 bases from J, with 9 bases in between. CDR1 and CDR2 (germline): WNHNN, SYGVQD (reference sequence). There are 13 residues in the CDR3.

This rearrangement joins TRBV18 to TRBJ2-7, with TRBD1 identical over 7 bases. This CDR3 contains 14 residues. CDR1 is KGHSH, CDR2 LQKENI, per germline. V shed 3 bases, J shed 1 base, and the junction held 3 bases outside the gene matches. This chain's CDR3 is CASSPPDRSYEQYV. The CDR3 DNA reads TGTGCCAGCTCACCTCCGGACAGGTCCTACGAGCAGTACGTC.

The sample holds a few counts of this clone. The gene calls are TRBV7-2 and TRBJ1-6; TRBD1 agrees at 9 bases. Per the germline V gene, CDR1 is SGHTA and CDR2 is FQGNSA. The trim removed 5 bases at V and 7 bases at J, leaving 9 bases unmatched. The CDR3 length is 16 residues. CDR3 residues: CASSISTGTGNSPLHF. CDR3 bases: TGTGCCAGCAGCATAAGCACCGGGACAGGGAATTCACCCCTCCACTTT.

This clone was seen more than once but under ten times. This chain connects TRBV6-1 to TRBJ1-2; the match to TRBD1 covers 7 bases. Germline V gene data show CDR1 as MNHNS and CDR2 as SASEGT. This CDR3 is 16 amino acids long. Trimming cost V 2 bases and J 0 bases; bases outside gene matches: 6. CDR3 sequence reads: CASSELPGGTNYGYTF. The CDR3, as DNA: TGTGCCAGCAGTGAACTTCCAGGGGGAACTAACTATGGCTACACCTTC.

The chain is built from TRBV28 and TRBJ1-6; tentative D call: TRBD1 (5 bases). This CDR3 has 16 amino acids. Per germline, CDR1 MDHEN and CDR2 SYDVKM. V lost 3 bases and J 4 bases, leaving 13 bases between the germline ends. The CDR3 reads CASSFNAGGYNSPLHF. CDR3 bases: TGTGCCAGCAGTTTCAACGCCGGGGGGTATAATTCACCCCTCCACTTT.

CDR3 loop: CASSYGDRGGYEQYF. The CDR3 DNA follows: TGTGCCAGCAGTTACGGGGACAGGGGAGGCTACGAGCAGTACTTC. The chain recombines TRBV6-5 with TRBJ2-7, with 10 bases lining up with TRBD1. J gave up 3 bases and V 2 bases, and 4 bases lay outside the gene matches. The CDR3 extends over 15 amino acids. In germline, CDR1 is MNHEY, CDR2 SVGAGI.

The V and J genes are TRBV19 and TRBJ2-1, with 8 bases matching TRBD2. CDR1 is LNHDA, CDR2 SQIVND, per germline (reference sequence). The length of the CDR3 is 15 residues. The V and J ends lost 3 bases and 4 bases, in that order; junction bases with no gene match: 5. In DNA, the CDR3 is TGTGCCAGTAGTATTCTGGTAGCGGGGTACAATGAGCAGTTCTTC. Its translation: CASSILVAGYNEQFF.

This chain uses TRBV15 with TRBJ2-2; maybe TRBD1 (6 bases). Trimming shortened V by 3 bases and J by 5 bases, and 7 bases separated the two germline ends. The CDR3 loop spans 13 amino acids. Germline V gives CDR1 LNHNV, CDR2 YYDKDF (reference sequence). CDR3 loop: CATSSRGTGELFF. The CDR3 nucleotides read TGTGCCACCAGCAGCAGGGGAACCGGGGAGCTGTTTTTT. Supplemented by reference TRBV15 and TRBJ2-2, the full variable domain reads DAMVIQNPRYQVTQFGKPVTLSCSQTLNHNVMYWYQQKSSQAPKLLFHYYDKDFNNEADTPDNFQSRRPNTSFCFLDIRSPGLGDTAMYLCATSSRGTGELFFGEGSRLTVL.

The chain combines TRBV6-1 with TRBJ2-2, with 9 bases aligning to TRBD2. V shed 4 bases, J shed 2 bases, and the junction held 8 bases outside the gene matches. The CDR3 extends over 17 amino acids. CDR1 and CDR2 from the germline V gene are MNHNS and SASEGT. CDR3 protein: CASSGAGGPQNTGELFF. DNA of the CDR3: TGTGCCAGCAGTGGAGCGGGGGGTCCCCAAAACACCGGGGAGCTGTTTTTT.

The CDR3 sequence: CASSLGSGGITSTDTQYF. DNA of the CDR3: TGTGCCAGCAGCTTAGGTAGCGGGGGGATTACTAGCACAGATACGCAGTATTTT. This sequence joins TRBV7-2 and TRBJ2-3; 10 nucleotides agree with TRBD2. Germline V gene sequence: CDR1 SGHTA, CDR2 FQGNSA. This CDR3 region has 18 residues. Trimming took 1 base from V and 0 from J; bases not matched to a gene: 7.

The V gene is TRBV9, the J gene TRBJ2-3; D uncertain. In germline, CDR1 is SGDLS, CDR2 YYNGEE. The CDR3 contains 14 residues. Deletions cut 5 bases from V and 0 bases from J, with 10 bases between. The CDR3 here is CASSRRASTDTQYF. For the CDR3, the DNA is TGTGCCAGCAGTCGTCGAGCTAGCACAGATACGCAGTATTTT. Combining the CDR3 with reference TRBV9 and TRBJ2-3 gives the whole variable domain DSGVTQTPKHLITATGQRVTLRCSPRSGDLSVYWYQQSLDQGLQFLIQYYNGEERAKGNILERFSAQQFPDLHSELNLSSLELGDSALYFCASSRRASTDTQYFGPGTRLTVL.

V is TRBV9 and J is TRBJ2-6, with a possible D match to TRBD1 (5 bases). Germline assignment: CDR1 SGDLS and CDR2 YYNGEE. The CDR3 runs 17 residues. Trimming shortened V by 1 base and J by 2 bases, and 13 bases separated the two germline ends. The CDR3 loop is CASSVTAAGTGANVLTF. The CDR3 nucleotides read TGTGCCAGCAGCGTAACCGCCGCAGGGACTGGGGCCAACGTCCTGACTTTC. Supplemented by reference TRBV9 and TRBJ2-6, the full variable domain reads DSGVTQTPKHLITATGQRVTLRCSPRSGDLSVYWYQQSLDQGLQFLIQYYNGEERAKGNILERFSAQQFPDLHSELNLSSLELGDSALYFCASSVTAAGTGANVLTFGAGSRLTVL.

This clone showed up just once. This sequence joins TRBV7-6 and TRBJ2-3, with D possibly TRBD1 on 5 matching bases. Trimming removed 5 bases from V and 5 bases from J, with 17 bases in between. The CDR3 loop spans 15 amino acids. CDR1 SGHVS and CDR2 FNYEAQ come from the germline V gene. The CDR3 coding sequence is TGTGCCAGCAGCCACGTCAAGACTGGACAAGATACGCAGTATTTT. This gives the protein CASSHVKTGQDTQYF. Based on the CDR3 plus reference TRBV7-6 and TRBJ2-3, the full variable domain is GAGVSQSPRYKVTKRGQDVALRCDPISGHVSLYWYRQALGQGPEFLTYFNYEAQQDKSGLPNDRFSAERPEGSISTLTIQRTEQRDSAMYRCASSHVKTGQDTQYFGPGTRLTVL.

J is TRBJ2-2 and V is TRBV4-1, with 16 bases matching TRBD2. From germline, CDR1 is MGHRA and CDR2 YSYEKL. Trimming took 5 bases from V and 6 from J; bases not matched to a gene: 3. The CDR3 is made up of 16 amino acids. The CDR3 sequence is CASSTGTSGGAGELFF. CDR3 bases: TGCGCCAGCAGCACCGGGACTAGCGGGGGGGCCGGGGAGCTGTTTTTT.

V is TRBV5-4 and J is TRBJ2-7; D gene ambiguous. Trimming cost V 4 bases and J 1 base, with 15 bases left between them. Germline CDR1 SGHNT, CDR2 YYREEE (reference sequence). The CDR3 sequence is 15 residues long. Here the CDR3 DNA reads TGTGCCAGCAGCCCGGTGGGCTGGCAATCCTACGAGCAGTACTTC. This encodes CASSPVGWQSYEQYF.